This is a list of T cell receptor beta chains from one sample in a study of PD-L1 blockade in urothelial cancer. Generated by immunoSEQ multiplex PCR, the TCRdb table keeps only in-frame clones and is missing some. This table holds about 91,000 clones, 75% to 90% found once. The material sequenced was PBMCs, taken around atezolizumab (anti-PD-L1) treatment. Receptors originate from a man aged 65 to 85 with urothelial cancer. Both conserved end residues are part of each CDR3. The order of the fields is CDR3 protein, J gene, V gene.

CASSLGPLLLGTDTQYF | TRBJ2-3 | TRBV11-2
CASSLLQGAYEQYF | TRBJ2-7 | TRBV11-2
CASSPGQGEVGELFF | TRBJ2-2 | TRBV5-1
CASSLGTVYNEQFF | TRBJ2-1 | TRBV7-2
CASSSRQGKQETQYF | TRBJ2-5 | TRBV7-2
CASIWDRTGNTIYF | TRBJ1-3 | TRBV6-4
CASSRDWSSTDTQYF | TRBJ2-3 | TRBV5-1
CASYGTSNTYEQYF | TRBJ2-7 | TRBV6-1
CASSQDPSGRALDTDTQYF | TRBJ2-3 | TRBV4-2
CASSPNRNQPQHF | TRBJ1-5 | TRBV7-6
CASSRLTGTVINTGELFF | TRBJ2-2 | TRBV5-1
CASTLGSRSYTYQETQYF | TRBJ2-5 | TRBV7-2
CASSPGVAGSQETQYF | TRBJ2-5 | TRBV18
CASSELKLAGGGTQYF | TRBJ2-5 | TRBV2
CATSRGQGWQYF | TRBJ2-3 | TRBV15
CASSVPLAGEIDTQYF | TRBJ2-3 | TRBV5-1
CASSTGQGARGNQPQHF | TRBJ1-5 | TRBV19
CASSSRVGSAKNIQYF | TRBJ2-4 | TRBV5-4
CSVAENRNQPQHF | TRBJ1-5 | TRBV29-1
CASSHQRGGYTDTQYF | TRBJ2-3 | TRBV4-1
CAISESRTLQETQYF | TRBJ2-5 | TRBV10-3
CASSPLGQNEQYF | TRBJ2-7 | TRBV18
CASSEDLGRTDTQYF | TRBJ2-3 | TRBV9
CASSSTSGGWNEQFF | TRBJ2-1 | TRBV7-2
CASSVAGNSGANVLTF | TRBJ2-6 | TRBV9
CASSELDRGGGYTF | TRBJ1-2 | TRBV28
CASSQVWTSNNEQFF | TRBJ2-1 | TRBV4-2